A single sample gave rise to the 10 T cell receptor beta chains below, sequenced in a study of spatial heterogeneity in lung cancer. Time point denoted: blood at routine non-recurrence follow-up after resection. TCRdb re-called the 5' RACE reads through MiXCR, storing one row per CDR3 protein. The table lists around 29,000 distinct CDR3 sequences, over 9.5% of them singletons. The sample consisted of PBMCs, taken at follow-up. The receptor source for this set is a female donor with early-stage non-small cell lung cancer.

The table lists this clonotype with many counts. The chain employs TRBV12-3 or TRBV12-4 and TRBJ1-5; 8 bases match TRBD1. Trimming cost V 6 bases and J 0 bases; bases outside gene matches: 7. This CDR3 spans 16 amino acids. Here the CDR3 reads CASRGGQGNSNQPQHF. The CDR3, as DNA: TGTGCCAGCAGGGGAGGACAGGGTAATAGCAATCAGCCCCAGCATTTT.

This clonotype was recorded many times. The chain has TRBV2 and TRBJ2-1; no clear D gene. CDR3 length: 13 residues. The germline V gene encodes CDR1 SNHLY and CDR2 FYNNEI. V was trimmed by 7 bases and J by 6 bases, leaving 13 bases between them. CDR3 protein: CASIGRDRNEQFF. The CDR3 DNA follows: TGTGCCAGCATTGGTAGGGATCGCAATGAGCAGTTCTTC. The entire variable domain, with the rest obtained from reference TRBV2 and TRBJ2-1, is as follows: EPEVTQTPSHQVTQMGQEVILRCVPISNHLYFYWYRQILGQKVEFLVSFYNNEISEKSEIFDDQFSVERPDGSNFTLKIRSTKLEDSAMYFCASIGRDRNEQFFGPGTRLTVL.

This clonotype rates as medium-sized. V is TRBV20-1 and J is TRBJ2-3, with 9 bases fitting TRBD2. J was trimmed by 2 bases and V by 5 bases; bases with no gene match: 5. The CDR3 extends over 14 amino acids. Germline V gives CDR1 DFQATT, CDR2 SNEGSKA (reference sequence). The DNA for the CDR3 is TGCAGTGCTCAGCGGGGGGCCTACACAGATACGCAGTATTTT. Protein: CSAQRGAYTDTQYF.

The V call is TRBV2, the J call TRBJ1-5; possibly TRBD1 for D (6 bases). Trimming shortened V by 8 bases and J by 0 bases, and 14 bases separated the two germline ends. Germline V gene data show CDR1 as SNHLY and CDR2 as FYNNEI. This CDR3 spans 15 amino acids. CDR3 sequence reads: CASRLGGHSNQPQHF. The CDR3, as DNA: TGTGCCAGCCGCCTCGGGGGACATAGCAATCAGCCCCAGCATTTT.

This clonotype came up many times. The chain is built from TRBV10-3 and TRBJ2-1, with D hard to call. The V gene lost 2 bases and the J gene lost 6 bases, with 17 bases spanning the gap. The CDR3 runs to 16 residues. Germline V lookup: CDR1 ENHRY, CDR2 SYGVKD. The CDR3 loop reads CAISEMRNSPGNEQFF. CDR3 bases: TGTGCCATCAGTGAGATGAGGAACTCTCCGGGCAATGAGCAGTTCTTC.

This clonotype was found many times. This sequence joins TRBV19 and TRBJ1-2, with TRBD1 as a possible D gene (5 bases). CDR1 and CDR2 from the germline V gene are LNHDA and SQIVND (reference sequence). V lost 5 bases and J lost 6, with 19 bases in between. This CDR3 has 15 amino acids. The CDR3 spells CASSPTGGAGHGYTF. The CDR3 coding sequence is TGTGCCAGTAGTCCGACCGGCGGGGCAGGCCATGGCTACACCTTC.

This clonotype turned up a few times. The junction does not match germline at one end; this may be a read error. This chain links TRBV2 with TRBJ2-3, with 14 positions matching TRBD2. The CDR3 consists of 16 residues. In germline, CDR1 is SNHLY, CDR2 FYNNEI. In DNA, the CDR3 is TGTACCAGCAGTGGACTAGCGGGGGGACTCACAGATACGCAGTATTTT. It translates to CTSSGLAGGLTDTQYF.

The sample holds many counts of this clonotype. The chain recombines TRBV7-2 with TRBJ2-4; no reliable D call. Per germline, CDR1 SGHTA and CDR2 FQGNSA. The V and J ends lost 1 base and 9 bases respectively, with 13 bases between them. This CDR3 comprises 14 residues. CDR3 region: CASSLEPSWSIQYF. The CDR3 coding sequence is TGTGCCAGCAGCTTAGAACCCTCCTGGAGCATTCAGTACTTC.

A few counts support this clonotype. V gene TRBV7-7 combines with J gene TRBJ2-5, with TRBD2 matching 10 bases. With 2 bases clipped from V and 9 bases from J, the junction kept 6 bases outside the gene matches. Germline CDR1 is SSHAT and CDR2 is FNYEAQ (reference sequence). This CDR3 comprises 14 residues. For the CDR3, the DNA is TGTGCCAGCAGCTTACAAACTAGCGGGGTTGCCCAGTACTTC. Translating it yields CASSLQTSGVAQYF.

This clonotype was seen ten or more times. The chain couples TRBV28 to TRBJ1-5; D is ambiguous. The CDR3 runs 14 residues. Germline V lookup: CDR1 MDHEN, CDR2 SYDVKM. Trimming removed 8 bases from V and 3 bases from J, with 14 bases in between. The CDR3 here is CASDGRDTNQPQHF. The CDR3 bases are TGTGCCAGCGACGGCCGCGACACCAATCAGCCCCAGCATTTT.